This TCR beta chain was captured in a study of blood T cell repertoires in COVID-19. Method: immunoSEQ multiplex PCR; TCRdb's copy keeps in-frame clones and lacks some. Found here are some 300,000 clones, around 84% of them singletons; the top ten hold approximately 4.1%. V shed 7 bases, J shed 1 base, and the junction held 9 bases outside the gene matches. This CDR3 spans 15 amino acids. The V gene's germline CDR1 is LNHDA and CDR2 SQIVND (reference sequence). V usage is TRBV19 and J usage is TRBJ2-7; 8 positions agree with TRBD2. The receptor was isolated from a young man who had recovered from COVID-19. The sequenced sample consisted of PBMCs or T cells enriched from blood (not recorded which). This CDR3 reads CASKERGPESYEQYF. The CDR3 DNA sequence: TGTGCCAGTAAGGAGCGGGGGCCGGAATCCTACGAGCAGTACTTC.